These T cell receptor beta chains were read from a single sample in a study of T cells in tuberculosis. Here immunoSEQ multiplex PCR was the method, and the copy in TCRdb shows in-frame clones only, minus some. The sample includes fewer than 45,000 clones, 90% to 95% of them seen just once. Sequenced material: PBMCs. The source of these receptors is a donor between 10 and 35 years old with latent tuberculosis or without tuberculosis infection. CDR3s include the opening cysteine and the closing phenylalanine or tryptophan. D genes are given only for firm matches. The listing skips clone size in some rows; elsewhere it reads once, few, many or a size class.

cdr3_nt: TGTGCCAGCAGTTTCGGAGGCGAGCAGTACTTC; cdr3_aa: CASSFGGEQYF; v_call: TRBV7-2; j_call: TRBJ2-7; clone_size: .; d_call: .
cdr3_nt: TGTGCCAGCAGCTTGTCCGGGACAAGGATTAATCAGCCCCAGCATTTT; cdr3_aa: CASSLSGTRINQPQHF; v_call: TRBV5-5; j_call: TRBJ1-5; clone_size: .; d_call: .
cdr3_nt: TGCGCCAGCAGCCAAGAAGAAGAACGGGGCGGGGGACAACGTGGATCGCAGTATTTT; cdr3_aa: CASSQEEERGGGQRGSQYF; v_call: TRBV4-1; j_call: TRBJ2-3; clone_size: once; d_call: .
cdr3_nt: TGTGCCAGCACCTCCGGGGGTCTAAACTATGGCTACACCTTC; cdr3_aa: CASTSGGLNYGYTF; v_call: TRBV5-8; j_call: TRBJ1-2; clone_size: .; d_call: .
cdr3_nt: TGTGCCAGTAGTATGGGGACAGGGGTCTCTGGGGCCAACGTCCTGACTTTC; cdr3_aa: CASSMGTGVSGANVLTF; v_call: TRBV19; j_call: TRBJ2-6; clone_size: once; d_call: TRBD1
cdr3_nt: TGTGCCAGCAGCTCTAGCGGGGGGTACACCGGGGAGCTGTTTTTT; cdr3_aa: CASSSSGGYTGELFF; v_call: TRBV4-2; j_call: TRBJ2-2; clone_size: once; d_call: TRBD2
cdr3_nt: TGCAGCGCCCGACAGGGGTCAGTCTACGAGCAGTACTTC; cdr3_aa: CSARQGSVYEQYF; v_call: TRBV29-1; j_call: TRBJ2-7; clone_size: .; d_call: TRBD1
cdr3_nt: TGTGCCAGCAGCCAGATTAGCGCTACCCTCTACAATGAGCAGTTCTTC; cdr3_aa: CASSQISATLYNEQFF; v_call: TRBV14; j_call: TRBJ2-1; clone_size: .; d_call: .
cdr3_nt: TGCGCCAGCAGCGGGACAGATCCAACTAATGAAAAACTGTTTTTT; cdr3_aa: CASSGTDPTNEKLFF; v_call: TRBV5-1; j_call: TRBJ1-4; clone_size: .; d_call: TRBD1
cdr3_nt: TGTGCCAGCAGCTTAGCCTCTAGCGGGAAGCGCCCCAATGAGCAGTTCTTC; cdr3_aa: CASSLASSGKRPNEQFF; v_call: TRBV7-9; j_call: TRBJ2-1; clone_size: .; d_call: TRBD2
cdr3_nt: TGTGCCAGCAGTTTAGTAGGGGGGGCCTGGCGAGAGACCCAGTACTTC; cdr3_aa: CASSLVGGAWRETQYF; v_call: TRBV28; j_call: TRBJ2-5; clone_size: .; d_call: .
cdr3_nt: TGTGCCAGCAGAAGCACAGGGGCTTCTGGAAACACCATATATTTT; cdr3_aa: CASRSTGASGNTIYF; v_call: TRBV6-5; j_call: TRBJ1-3; clone_size: .; d_call: TRBD1
cdr3_nt: TGTGCCAGCGGGGGGACAGGCGGCACTGAAGCTTTCTTT; cdr3_aa: CASGGTGGTEAFF; v_call: TRBV2; j_call: TRBJ1-1; clone_size: .; d_call: TRBD1
cdr3_nt: TGTGCCAGCAGCTTAGGGACTAGTGATAACAATGAGCAGTTCTTC; cdr3_aa: CASSLGTSDNNEQFF; v_call: TRBV7-7; j_call: TRBJ2-1; clone_size: .; d_call: TRBD2
cdr3_nt: TGCAGCGTTGGTCCACGTAGCTCCTACGAGCAGTACTTC; cdr3_aa: CSVGPRSSYEQYF; v_call: TRBV29-1; j_call: TRBJ2-7; clone_size: .; d_call: .
cdr3_nt: TGTGCCAGCTATGGGACAGAGAACACTGAAGCTTTCTTT; cdr3_aa: CASYGTENTEAFF; v_call: TRBV27; j_call: TRBJ1-1; clone_size: .; d_call: TRBD1
cdr3_nt: TGTGCCAGCAGCGGCGACTGGGAGACCCAGTACTTC; cdr3_aa: CASSGDWETQYF; v_call: TRBV14; j_call: TRBJ2-5; clone_size: .; d_call: .
cdr3_nt: TGCGCCAGCAGCGGTATAGCGGGAGGGCCGGAGCTGTTTTTT; cdr3_aa: CASSGIAGGPELFF; v_call: TRBV5-1; j_call: TRBJ2-2; clone_size: .; d_call: TRBD2
cdr3_nt: TGCGCCAGCAGCTCGACAGTGGTCAATGGCTACACCTTC; cdr3_aa: CASSSTVVNGYTF; v_call: TRBV5-1; j_call: TRBJ1-2; clone_size: .; d_call: .
cdr3_nt: TGTGCCAGCAGCTTGCAGGTTCACAGCTCATCCGGGGAGCTGTTTTTT; cdr3_aa: CASSLQVHSSSGELFF; v_call: TRBV5-4; j_call: TRBJ2-2; clone_size: .; d_call: .
cdr3_nt: TGTGCCAGTATACCTCCGCGGGGGGGCCAAGGAAATGAGCAGTTCTTC; cdr3_aa: CASIPPRGGQGNEQFF; v_call: TRBV2; j_call: TRBJ2-1; clone_size: .; d_call: TRBD2
cdr3_nt: TGTGCCAGTAGTTATTCGGGGACAGGGGTAAAAAACATTCAGTACTTC; cdr3_aa: CASSYSGTGVKNIQYF; v_call: TRBV19; j_call: TRBJ2-4; clone_size: .; d_call: TRBD1
cdr3_nt: TGTGCCAGCAGCGTGGGGGACAGGACTTACTACGAGCAGTACTTC; cdr3_aa: CASSVGDRTYYEQYF; v_call: TRBV9; j_call: TRBJ2-7; clone_size: .; d_call: TRBD1
cdr3_nt: TGTGCCAGTGCCAGGGGGCTCTCCTATGGCTACACCTTC; cdr3_aa: CASARGLSYGYTF; v_call: TRBV19; j_call: TRBJ1-2; clone_size: .; d_call: TRBD1
cdr3_nt: TGCGCCAGCAGCTTGGAAGGGAGGACTAGCGGGGGAACCCAAGAGACCCAGTACTTC; cdr3_aa: CASSLEGRTSGGTQETQYF; v_call: TRBV5-1; j_call: TRBJ2-5; clone_size: .; d_call: TRBD2
cdr3_nt: TGTGCCAGCAGCCTCCGACAGGGTGCGGAGACCCAGTACTTC; cdr3_aa: CASSLRQGAETQYF; v_call: TRBV7-9; j_call: TRBJ2-5; clone_size: .; d_call: TRBD1
cdr3_nt: TGTGCCAGTAGTCCGCACTCCTTCGGACAGGCAAGTAACAATGAGCAGTTCTTC; cdr3_aa: CASSPHSFGQASNNEQFF; v_call: TRBV19; j_call: TRBJ2-1; clone_size: once; d_call: TRBD1
cdr3_nt: TGTGCCAGCAGCTTAGGACAGAACTACGAGCAGTACTTC; cdr3_aa: CASSLGQNYEQYF; v_call: TRBV7-9; j_call: TRBJ2-7; clone_size: .; d_call: .
cdr3_nt: TGTGCCAGCAGTTACATCGACAGACCCTACGAGCAGTACTTC; cdr3_aa: CASSYIDRPYEQYF; v_call: TRBV6-5; j_call: TRBJ2-7; clone_size: once; d_call: .
cdr3_nt: TGTGCCAGCAGCACAGCGGGGGGGATCTCCTACGAGCAGTACTTC; cdr3_aa: CASSTAGGISYEQYF; v_call: TRBV5-5; j_call: TRBJ2-7; clone_size: .; d_call: TRBD2
cdr3_nt: TGTGCCAGCAGTGAGATCCGGGGGACAGGGAACGAAAAACTGTTTTTT; cdr3_aa: CASSEIRGTGNEKLFF; v_call: TRBV6-1; j_call: TRBJ1-4; clone_size: .; d_call: TRBD1
cdr3_nt: TGTGCCAGCAGCTTAGACAGGGGGCCCAGAGGGACTGAAGCTTTCTTT; cdr3_aa: CASSLDRGPRGTEAFF; v_call: TRBV11-2; j_call: TRBJ1-1; clone_size: .; d_call: TRBD1
cdr3_nt: TGTGCCAGCAGCTTAGGACTAGCGGCCGGGGAGCTGTTTTTT; cdr3_aa: CASSLGLAAGELFF; v_call: TRBV7-9; j_call: TRBJ2-2; clone_size: .; d_call: TRBD2
cdr3_nt: TGTGCCAGCAGCCAAGAAGAGGGGGGGCCGGGACCTATAATTCACACAGATACGCAGTATTTT; cdr3_aa: CASSQEEGGPGPIIHTDTQYF; v_call: TRBV14; j_call: TRBJ2-3; clone_size: .; d_call: .
cdr3_nt: TGTGCCAGCATGGACAGGGGGCTCGAGGGCACTGAAGCTTTCTTT; cdr3_aa: CASMDRGLEGTEAFF; v_call: TRBV19; j_call: TRBJ1-1; clone_size: .; d_call: TRBD1
cdr3_nt: TGTGCCAGCAGCTTGTTATATCTAGCGGATTACAATGAGCAGTTCTTC; cdr3_aa: CASSLLYLADYNEQFF; v_call: TRBV5-4; j_call: TRBJ2-1; clone_size: once; d_call: TRBD2
cdr3_nt: TGCGCCAGCAGCTTGCGGTCCGGGACTAGTCTTTCCTCCTACGAGCAGTACTTC; cdr3_aa: CASSLRSGTSLSSYEQYF; v_call: TRBV5-1; j_call: TRBJ2-7; clone_size: .; d_call: TRBD2
cdr3_nt: TGTGCCAGCAGCATAACACTCCGACAGGGTCTCCTAGCCAAAAACATTCAGTACTTC; cdr3_aa: CASSITLRQGLLAKNIQYF; v_call: TRBV5-6; j_call: TRBJ2-4; clone_size: .; d_call: TRBD1
cdr3_nt: TGTGCCAGTAGTAACCAGGGGGAGAACGAGCAGTACTTC; cdr3_aa: CASSNQGENEQYF; v_call: TRBV19; j_call: TRBJ2-7; clone_size: .; d_call: TRBD1
cdr3_nt: TGTGCCAGTAGACCGGGACAGGGGCTTTATGGCTACACCTTC; cdr3_aa: CASRPGQGLYGYTF; v_call: TRBV19; j_call: TRBJ1-2; clone_size: .; d_call: TRBD1
cdr3_nt: TGTGCCAGCCTTAGGGGCCACCATAGCAATCAGCCCCAGCATTTT; cdr3_aa: CASLRGHHSNQPQHF; v_call: TRBV6-1; j_call: TRBJ1-5; clone_size: .; d_call: .
cdr3_nt: TGTGCCAGTAGCTTAGTCTCTGGGGCCAACGTCCTGACTTTC; cdr3_aa: CASSLVSGANVLTF; v_call: TRBV19; j_call: TRBJ2-6; clone_size: .; d_call: .
cdr3_nt: TGTGCCAGCACTACCCCCGAGGACTTATGGAATGAGCAGTTCTTC; cdr3_aa: CASTTPEDLWNEQFF; v_call: TRBV6-1; j_call: TRBJ2-1; clone_size: .; d_call: .
cdr3_nt: TGTGCCAGCAGCGTAGCCCTAAAGACAGATACGCAGTATTTT; cdr3_aa: CASSVALKTDTQYF; v_call: TRBV9; j_call: TRBJ2-3; clone_size: .; d_call: .
cdr3_nt: TGTGCCAGCTCACCCCGACAGGGCGGCAAAAACATTCAGTACTTC; cdr3_aa: CASSPRQGGKNIQYF; v_call: TRBV18; j_call: TRBJ2-4; clone_size: .; d_call: TRBD1
cdr3_nt: TGCGCCAGCAGCCCGCAGGGTGATGAGCAGTTCTTC; cdr3_aa: CASSPQGDEQFF; v_call: TRBV5-1; j_call: TRBJ2-1; clone_size: .; d_call: .